This TCR beta chain appears in the sequencing data of a study of vaccination and CD4 T cells after COVID-19 (dated by TCRdb to between 2021 and 2024). Describing the broader study: Convalescent patients had a positive SARS-CoV-2 result on nasal swab PCR, and of these patients, several had mild disease and one had severe disease. In the convalescent cohort there were six males and four females, among whom were two Hispanic individuals, seven Caucasians, two Asians and one multiracial person. Two doses of either the Pfizer-BioNTech BNT162b2 vaccine (n=8) or the Moderna mRNA-1273 vaccine (n=2) were administered to participants. Post-COVID blood samples were collected from convalescent patients a median of about 92 days after diagnosis, with a range of about 35 to 170 days. Post-vaccine blood samples were collected a median of about 72 days after the second vaccine dose, ranging from 14 to 241 days. The cultures were stimulated with overlapping spike peptide pools from SARS-CoV-2 and from the common cold coronaviruses HCoV-NL63, HCoV-OC43 and HCoV-229E. As controls, cultures received a CEFX viral epitope pool (the positive control), an HIV-1 Nef peptide pool (the negative control), or no peptide at all. The spike-specific CD4+ TCR repertoire was compared before and after mRNA vaccination in 10 to 11 COVID-19 convalescent patients and a few infection-naive healthy vaccine recipients. Broader findings and caveats from the paper: Among convalescent patients, a median roughly 90% of the SARS-CoV-2-reactive clones seen after vaccination appeared only after vaccination, which suggests priming specific to the vaccine. Nearly all vaccine-specific clones in convalescent patients (304 of 307) were mono-reactive for SARS-CoV-2 spike rather than cross-reactive with common cold coronaviruses. Although the median number of SARS-CoV-2-reactive clonotypes went up from roughly 19 after infection to 38 after vaccination, the increase was not significant. The number of convalescent patients in the study was relatively small, and the study did not examine early timepoints following natural infection.

The treatment or condition label for this specimen denotes: approximately nine-day PBMC culture with coronavirus spike peptide pools or control peptides (ViraFEST assay). The ViraFEST assay was used in the study, in which antigen-specific T cells were expanded with peptide pools and expanded clonotypes were subsequently identified by TCR sequencing. The convalescent patients' positive SARS-CoV-2 PCR tests fell between March and December 2020, which was before the Alpha, Beta and Delta variants emerged in the United States. PBMCs were cultured at roughly 1.8 million per well in IMDM supplemented with about 5.5% human AB serum and 9 to 10 IU/ml IL-2, with about 10 ug/ml peptide pools added. On days 3 and 7, half of the culture medium was replaced with fresh IL-2-containing medium. CD4+ T cells were isolated after around ten days of culture through negative selection using the EasySep CD4+ T cell isolation kit. PBMCs were separated from whole blood using Ficoll-Paque Plus gradient centrifugation and then either used fresh or cryopreserved at -140C. Culture conditions were generally each tested in triplicate wells.

A note on this clonotype: The antigen this receptor binds is unknown. No clone much larger than this one lies a single base away; base qualities are absent.

Libraries were built with PCR. DNA from cultured CD4+ T cells underwent TCR sequencing with the Oncomine TCR Beta short-read assay at the Johns Hopkins FTIC core. The QIAamp micro DNA kit was used to extract genomic DNA from the cultured CD4+ T cells. The Oncomine TCR Beta libraries from cultured CD4+ T cells were pooled using unique dual indexes and then sequenced on an Illumina iSeq 100. The authors' pipeline ran thus. Non-productive sequences were removed, and CDR3s not starting with C, not ending with F or W, or shorter than 7 amino acids were discarded. The MANAFEST web application identified antigen-specific clonotypes by comparing peptide-stimulated wells against reference wells and other culture wells. For a clone to be called positive, the clone needed an FDR below 0.05, an odds ratio above 5, and a productive frequency above 0.1% in at least two of three replicate wells. A clonotype was classed as cross-reactive if the clonotype showed significant expansion both in SARS-CoV-2 spike wells and in at least one common cold coronavirus spike condition. CDR3 homology was assessed with Levenshtein distances (stringdist) and unrooted phylogenetic trees (ape) in R version 3.6.1. Starting from the raw public reads, TCRdb applied fastp trimming at Q25, assembled clones with MiXCR and retained in-frame beta chains. Merged by CDR3 protein, the rows form single entries marked with the most common genes and DNA. The V and J calls, along with clone size, are taken from TCRdb and not from the paper's own processing. The sample data list 10,000 to 15,000 distinct CDR3 sequences, and about 41% of these were observed just once. The ten biggest clones cover 20% to 25% of the sample.

The germline V gene supplies CDR1 SGHTA and CDR2 FQGNSA. Trimming costs V 1 base and J 3 bases, and their ends lie 9 bases apart. Including cysteine and phenylalanine, the CDR3 has 14 amino acids. The sequence is cut down to CDR3 DNA, 42 bases in frame from base 1. The receptor comes from a human donor with COVID-19. The sequence joins TRBV7-2 to TRBJ1-2; a tentative D match to TRBD1 spans 6 bases. Sample: cultured CD4+ T cells from blood, taken after SARS-CoV-2 vaccination. Here the CDR3 is given as CASSLGSGDYGYTF. The sequenced DNA: TGTGCCAGCAGCTTAGGGTCAGGGGACTATGGCTACACCTTC.